A selection of T cell receptor beta chains follows, all from one sample in a study of tumor-infiltrating T cells and Merkel cell polyomavirus. TCRdb's table, derived via immunoSEQ multiplex PCR, lists solely in-frame clones and lacks some. The sample comprises around 25,000 clones, roughly 85% of which are singletons, and around 2.5% rests with the top ten. Material: lymph node tissue. These receptors were obtained from a man in his forties or fifties with Merkel cell carcinoma. CDR3s include the opening cysteine and the closing phenylalanine or tryptophan. A D gene is named only where the DNA matches it firmly. The size field is filled for only some rows; it gives once, few, many or a size class.

15	NA	TRBV19	TRBJ2-3	TRBD2	TGTGCCAGTAGACTACTAGCGGGAACGACAGATACGCAGTATTTT	CASRLLAGTTDTQYF
15	NA	TRBV10-3	TRBJ1-6	TRBD1	TGTGCCATCAGTAGGGACAGGGGAAATAATTCACCCCTCCACTTT	CAISRDRGNNSPLHF
15	NA	TRBV30	TRBJ2-7	NA	TGTGCCTGGACCTTAGGTCAGTCTAGCTCCTACGAGCAGTACTTC	CAWTLGQSSSYEQYF
13	NA	TRBV4-2	TRBJ1-2	NA	TGTGCCAGCAGCCAAGAGAGTAGGGGGGGCTACACCTTC	CASSQESRGGYTF
15	NA	TRBV5-1	TRBJ1-1	NA	TGTGCCAGCAGATCATCGGGGGGCATGAACACTGAAGCTTTCTTT	CASRSSGGMNTEAFF
18	NA	TRBV6-1	TRBJ2-3	TRBD2	TGTGCCAGCAGTGAGTCAAGCGGAGGTGCGGGGGGAACAGATACGCAGTATTTT	CASSESSGGAGGTDTQYF
16	NA	TRBV19	TRBJ2-5	TRBD2	TGTGCCAGTAGCAAACTTGGGACTAGCGGAAAAGAGACCCAGTACTTC	CASSKLGTSGKETQYF
15	NA	TRBV7-2	TRBJ2-3	TRBD2	TGTGCCAGCAGCTTTGACGGGGGGGCAGGAGATACGCAGTATTTT	CASSFDGGAGDTQYF
12	NA	TRBV7-2	TRBJ2-3	NA	TGTGCCAGCAGCACGGACAGTTTTACGCAGTATTTT	CASSTDSFTQYF
14	NA	TRBV28	TRBJ2-1	TRBD1	TGTGCCAGCACCCTAGGGCAGGGGGCCCATGAGCAGTTCTTC	CASTLGQGAHEQFF
12	NA	TRBV6-5	TRBJ1-5	TRBD1	TGTGCCAGCAGTCCGGGGACAGGGGATTGCCATTTT	CASSPGTGDCHF
14	once	TRBV7-8	TRBJ2-7	NA	TGTGCCAGCAGCTTAGTCGCAGGTTCCTACGAGCAGTACTTC	CASSLVAGSYEQYF
15	NA	TRBV11-2	TRBJ1-4	NA	TGTGCCAGCAGCTTAGGTGGCAGTTATAATGAAAAACTGTTTTTT	CASSLGGSYNEKLFF
14	NA	TRBV29-1	TRBJ2-5	TRBD2	TGCAGCGTTCAGACTAGCGGGGGGCTAGAGACCCAGTACTTC	CSVQTSGGLETQYF
13	NA	TRBV19	TRBJ1-6	NA	TGTGCCAGTAGTATCTCGGGTAATTCACCCCTCCACTTT	CASSISGNSPLHF
14	NA	TRBV6-1	TRBJ1-3	NA	TGTGCCAGCTGGGAGGGGGGAACTGGAAACACCATATATTTT	CASWEGGTGNTIYF
16	NA	TRBV7-8	TRBJ2-3	TRBD2	TGTGCCAGCAGCTTAGGTTCGGGACTAGTTGCATATACGCAGTATTTT	CASSLGSGLVAYTQYF
13	NA	TRBV6-1	TRBJ1-2	NA	TGTGCCAGTCCAGGACAGTCTAACTATGGCTACACCTTC	CASPGQSNYGYTF
15	NA	TRBV7-9	TRBJ2-1	NA	TGTGCCAGCAGCTCTCGACGGACAGCCTACAATGAGCAGTTCTTC	CASSSRRTAYNEQFF